A selection of T cell receptor beta chains follows, all from one sample in a study of early T cells in non-severe SARS-CoV-2 infection. In TCRdb, the 5' RACE reads were re-called with MiXCR into one record per CDR3 protein. The sample includes around 29,000 distinct CDR3 sequences, around 5.7% of them seen just once. Sequencing input: whole blood. These TCRs come from an adult who was a healthcare worker with PCR-confirmed SARS-CoV-2 infection or an uninfected control (not recorded which). Each CDR3 is given with its conserved first and last residue. A D gene is named only where the DNA matches it firmly. Clone sizes are given selectively: once, few, many, or a class where the clone is expanded.

TRBJ2-3	15	TRBV10-3	many	-	TGTGCCATCAGTGAGCCAGCTACGTCCACAGATACGCAGTATTTT	CAISEPATSTDTQYF
TRBJ2-5	15	TRBV7-2	many	-	TGTGCCAGCAGCCGGGTTGGGGGGCTTAGGGAGACCCAGTACTTC	CASSRVGGLRETQYF
TRBJ2-5	13	TRBV5-6	few	-	TGTGCCAGCAGCTTGTCTTTCCGAAAGACCCAGTACTTC	CASSLSFRKTQYF
TRBJ2-3	13	TRBV29-1	few	-	TGCAGCGTACTGGGCGGGGGCACAGATACGCAGTATTTT	CSVLGGGTDTQYF
TRBJ1-2	16	TRBV4-3	many	TRBD1	TGCGCCAGCAGCCAAAGACAGGGCGGACGTCAAGAAGGCTACACCTTC	CASSQRQGGRQEGYTF
TRBJ2-1	17	TRBV7-8	many	-	TGTGCCAGCAGCTTTTGGGAGATGGAAAGTACCTACAATGAGCAGTTCTTC	CASSFWEMESTYNEQFF
TRBJ2-2	15	TRBV20-1	many	TRBD2	TGCAGTGCTAGTGAGCGGGGGGAAAACACCGGGGAGCTGTTTTTT	CSASERGENTGELFF
TRBJ1-5	15	TRBV7-6	-	-	TGTGCCAGCAGCTTAAGTGAAGGCGGGGGGCAGCCCCAGCATTTT	CASSLSEGGGQPQHF
TRBJ1-2	16	TRBV4-2	-	TRBD1	TGTGCCAGCAGCCAAGATCTTACAGGGGGCATCTATGGCTACACCTTC	CASSQDLTGGIYGYTF
TRBJ2-7	13	TRBV13	few	-	TGTGCCAGCAGCCCCCCCACGTCGTACGAGCAGTACTTC	CASSPPTSYEQYF
TRBJ2-7	15	TRBV6-5	many	TRBD2	TGTGCCAGCAGTTACTCCGCGGGAGGACTCTACGAGCAGTACTTC	CASSYSAGGLYEQYF
TRBJ1-2	13	TRBV7-2	-	TRBD1	TGTGCCAGCAGCCCGGACAGGGCTGGCGGCTACACCTTC	CASSPDRAGGYTF
TRBJ1-3	15	TRBV20-1	few	-	TGCAGTGCTAGATTGGGGGGTACCTCTGAAAACACCATATATTTT	CSARLGGTSENTIYF
TRBJ1-5	15	TRBV10-3	many	-	TGTGCCACCCAATCCCGGGACTCTCGCAATCAGCCCCAGCATTTT	CATQSRDSRNQPQHF
TRBJ2-5	14	TRBV27	medium-sized	-	TGTGCCAGCAGTCCCCGGACGGGACAAGAGACCCAGTACTTC	CASSPRTGQETQYF
TRBJ2-3	15	TRBV7-2	-	-	TGTGCCAGCAGCTTAGACGGGCTTCGCGCAGATACGCAGTATTTT	CASSLDGLRADTQYF
TRBJ1-2	13	TRBV7-9	medium-sized	-	TGTGCCAGCAGCTTACAGGAATTGCATGGCTACACCTTC	CASSLQELHGYTF